The T cell receptor (beta chain) described here comes from a study of response to subunit inactivated influenza vaccine. TCRdb reanalysed the RT-PCR reads using MiXCR and keeps one entry per CDR3 protein. The sample holds about 700,000 distinct CDR3 sequences, roughly 15% seen once. The specimen was PBMCs from blood, collected around 15 days before vaccination. The receptor's source is a man in his fifties or sixties who received an inactivated influenza vaccine.

DNA for the CDR3: TGTGCCAGCAGCTTACGGGGAGTTAAGGGCACAGATACGCAGTATTTT. Protein sequence: CASSLRGVKGTDTQYF. The chain joins TRBV7-8 to TRBJ2-3; TRBD2 is a possible D gene (5 bases). Germline V CDR1 and CDR2: SGHVS, FQNEAQ. V lost 2 bases, J lost 1 base, and 13 bases lay in between. The CDR3 has 16 amino acids.